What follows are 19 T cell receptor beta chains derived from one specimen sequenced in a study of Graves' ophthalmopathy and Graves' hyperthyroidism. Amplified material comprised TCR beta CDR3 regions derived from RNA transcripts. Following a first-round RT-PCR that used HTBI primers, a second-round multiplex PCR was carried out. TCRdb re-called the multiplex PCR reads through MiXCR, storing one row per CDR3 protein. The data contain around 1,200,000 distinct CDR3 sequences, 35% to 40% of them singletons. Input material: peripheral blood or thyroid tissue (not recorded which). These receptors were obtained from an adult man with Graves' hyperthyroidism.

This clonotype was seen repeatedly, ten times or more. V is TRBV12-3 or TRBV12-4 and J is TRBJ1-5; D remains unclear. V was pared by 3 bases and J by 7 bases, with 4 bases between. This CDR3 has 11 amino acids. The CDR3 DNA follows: TGTGCCAGCAGTTTGGGGCAGCCCCAGCATTTT. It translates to CASSLGQPQHF.

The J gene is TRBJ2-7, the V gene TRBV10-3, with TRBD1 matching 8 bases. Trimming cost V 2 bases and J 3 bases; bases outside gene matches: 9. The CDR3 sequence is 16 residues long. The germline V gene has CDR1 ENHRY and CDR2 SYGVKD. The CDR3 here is CAISEPDRGEDYEQYF. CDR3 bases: TGTGCCATCAGTGAGCCCGACAGGGGAGAAGACTACGAGCAGTACTTC.

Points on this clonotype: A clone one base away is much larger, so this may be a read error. The CDR3 DNA is TGTGCCAGCAGCTTAGATGGGACTCTCAATCCACCCCTCCACTTT. It codes for CASSLDGTLNPPLHF. The chain combines TRBV11-2 with TRBJ1-6, with D possibly being TRBD1 (5 bases). Germline V lookup: CDR1 SGHAT, CDR2 FQNNGV. The ends were cut back, 0 bases at V and 11 bases at J, with 14 bases in the middle. The CDR3 length is 15 residues.

The CDR3 loop reads CASSQEGRGHGYTF. For the CDR3, the DNA is TGCGCCAGCAGCCAAGAGGGCAGGGGCCACGGCTACACCTTC. The rearrangement joins TRBV4-3 to TRBJ1-2; maybe TRBD1 (6 bases). The CDR3 covers 14 residues. Germline values: CDR1 LGHNA, CDR2 YSLEER. V shed 0 bases and J shed 8 bases, with 13 bases lying between them.

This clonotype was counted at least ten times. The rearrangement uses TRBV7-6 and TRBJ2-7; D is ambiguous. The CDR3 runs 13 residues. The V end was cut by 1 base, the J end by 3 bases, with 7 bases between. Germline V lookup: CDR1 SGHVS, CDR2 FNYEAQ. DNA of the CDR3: TGTGCCAGCAGCTTAGGGGCCATCTACGAGCAGTACTTC. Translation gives CASSLGAIYEQYF.

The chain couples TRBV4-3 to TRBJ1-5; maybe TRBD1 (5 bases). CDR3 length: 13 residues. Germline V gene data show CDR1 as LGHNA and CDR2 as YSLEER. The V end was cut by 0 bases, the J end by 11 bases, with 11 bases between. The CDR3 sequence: CASSQDLGETQHF. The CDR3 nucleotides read TGCGCCAGCAGCCAAGATCTGGGGGAGACCCAGCATTTT.

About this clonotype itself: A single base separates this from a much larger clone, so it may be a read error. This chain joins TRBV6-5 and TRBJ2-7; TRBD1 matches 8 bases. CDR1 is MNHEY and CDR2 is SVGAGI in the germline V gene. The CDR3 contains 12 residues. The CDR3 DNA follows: TGTGCCAGCGGACCAGGGGGCTACGAGCCGTACTTC. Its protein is CASGPGGYEPYF.

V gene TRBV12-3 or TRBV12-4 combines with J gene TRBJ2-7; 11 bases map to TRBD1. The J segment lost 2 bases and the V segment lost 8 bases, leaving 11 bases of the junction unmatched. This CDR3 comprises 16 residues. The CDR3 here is CASGQGAHYRTYEQYF. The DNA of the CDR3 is TGTGCCAGCGGACAGGGGGCGCATTATAGAACCTACGAGCAGTACTTC.

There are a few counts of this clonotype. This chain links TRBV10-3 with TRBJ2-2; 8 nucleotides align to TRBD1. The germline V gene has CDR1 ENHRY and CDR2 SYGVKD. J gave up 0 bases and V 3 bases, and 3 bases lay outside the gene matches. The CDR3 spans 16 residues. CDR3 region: CAISESQGANTGELFF. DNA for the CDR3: TGTGCCATCAGTGAATCACAGGGGGCGAACACCGGGGAGCTGTTTTTT.

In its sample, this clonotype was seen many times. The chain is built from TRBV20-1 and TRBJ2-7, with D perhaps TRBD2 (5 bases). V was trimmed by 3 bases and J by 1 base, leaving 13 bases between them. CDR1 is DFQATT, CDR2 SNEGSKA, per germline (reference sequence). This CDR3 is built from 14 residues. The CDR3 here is CSASFSGGSYEQYF. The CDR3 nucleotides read TGCAGTGCTAGTTTTTCAGGAGGTTCCTACGAGCAGTACTTC.

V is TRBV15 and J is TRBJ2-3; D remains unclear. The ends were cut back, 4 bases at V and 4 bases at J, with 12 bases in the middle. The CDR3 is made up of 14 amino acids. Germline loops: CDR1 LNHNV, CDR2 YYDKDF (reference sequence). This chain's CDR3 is CATSNGPNADTQYF. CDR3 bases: TGTGCCACCAGCAACGGCCCAAACGCAGATACGCAGTATTTT.

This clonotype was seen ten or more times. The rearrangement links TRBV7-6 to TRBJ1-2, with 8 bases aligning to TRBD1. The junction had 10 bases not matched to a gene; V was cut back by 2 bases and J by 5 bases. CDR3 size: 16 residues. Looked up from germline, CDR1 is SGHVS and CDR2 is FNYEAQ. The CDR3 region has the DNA TGTGCCAGCAGCTTATCCCCGGGACAGGAGCCGTATGGCTACACCTTC. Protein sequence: CASSLSPGQEPYGYTF.

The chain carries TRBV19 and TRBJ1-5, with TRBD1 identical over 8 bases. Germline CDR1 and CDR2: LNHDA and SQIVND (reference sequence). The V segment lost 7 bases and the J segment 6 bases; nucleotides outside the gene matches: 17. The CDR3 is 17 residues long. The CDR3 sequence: CASNPPRDGTGPQPQHF. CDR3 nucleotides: TGTGCCAGTAATCCCCCTCGGGACGGGACAGGACCTCAGCCCCAGCATTTT.

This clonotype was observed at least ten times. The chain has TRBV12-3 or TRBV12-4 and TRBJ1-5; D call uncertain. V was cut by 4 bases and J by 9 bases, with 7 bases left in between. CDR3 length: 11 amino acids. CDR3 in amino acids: CASSSGGPQHF. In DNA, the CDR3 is TGTGCCAGCAGTTCGGGCGGGCCCCAGCATTTT.

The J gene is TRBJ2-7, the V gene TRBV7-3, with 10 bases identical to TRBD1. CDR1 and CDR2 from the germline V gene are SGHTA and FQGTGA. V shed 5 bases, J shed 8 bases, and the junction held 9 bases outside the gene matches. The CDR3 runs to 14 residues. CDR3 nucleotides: TGTGCCAGCAGCCAGGACAGGGGGAAGCCCCAGCAGTACTTC. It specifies CASSQDRGKPQQYF. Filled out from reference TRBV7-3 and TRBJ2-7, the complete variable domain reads GAGVSQTPSNKVTEKGKYVELRCDPISGHTALYWYRQSLGQGPEFLIYFQGTGAADDSGLPNDRFFAVRPEGSVSTLKIQRTERGDSAVYLCASSQDRGKPQQYFGPGTRLTVT.

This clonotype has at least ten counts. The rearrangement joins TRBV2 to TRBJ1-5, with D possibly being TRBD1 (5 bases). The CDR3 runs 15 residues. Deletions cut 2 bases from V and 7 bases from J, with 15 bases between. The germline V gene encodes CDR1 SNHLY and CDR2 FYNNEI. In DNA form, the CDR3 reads TGTGCCAGCAGTGAACAGGGAGTCGTTGGACAGCCCCAGCATTTT. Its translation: CASSEQGVVGQPQHF.

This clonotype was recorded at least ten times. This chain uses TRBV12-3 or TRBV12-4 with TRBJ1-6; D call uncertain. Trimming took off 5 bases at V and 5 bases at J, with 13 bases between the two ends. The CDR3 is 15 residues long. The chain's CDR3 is CASSPEGRNNSPLHF. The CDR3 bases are TGTGCCAGCAGTCCAGAGGGCAGGAATAATTCACCCCTCCACTTT.

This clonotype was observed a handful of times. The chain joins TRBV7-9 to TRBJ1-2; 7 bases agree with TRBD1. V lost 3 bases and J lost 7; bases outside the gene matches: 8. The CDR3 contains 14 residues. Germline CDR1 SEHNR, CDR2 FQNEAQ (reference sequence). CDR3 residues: CASSFIDRASGYTF. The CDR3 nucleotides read TGTGCCAGCAGCTTTATCGACAGGGCAAGTGGCTACACCTTC.

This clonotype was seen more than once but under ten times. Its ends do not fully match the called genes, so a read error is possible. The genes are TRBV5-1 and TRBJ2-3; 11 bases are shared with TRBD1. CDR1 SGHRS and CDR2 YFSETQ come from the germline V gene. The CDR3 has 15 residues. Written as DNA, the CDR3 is TGTGCCAGCAGCTCAGGACAGGGGGCAACAGATACGCAGTATTTT. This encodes CASSSGQGATDTQYF.